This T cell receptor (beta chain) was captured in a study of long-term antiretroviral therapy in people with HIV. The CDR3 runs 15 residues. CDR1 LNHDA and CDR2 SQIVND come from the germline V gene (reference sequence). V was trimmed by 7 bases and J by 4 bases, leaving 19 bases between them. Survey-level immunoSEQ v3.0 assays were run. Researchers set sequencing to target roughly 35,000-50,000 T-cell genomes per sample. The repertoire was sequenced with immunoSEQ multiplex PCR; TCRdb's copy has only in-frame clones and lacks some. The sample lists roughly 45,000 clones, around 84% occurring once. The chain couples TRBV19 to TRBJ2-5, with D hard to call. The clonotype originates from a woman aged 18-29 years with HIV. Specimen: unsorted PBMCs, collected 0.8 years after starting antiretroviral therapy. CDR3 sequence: CASTPRGKLGETQYF. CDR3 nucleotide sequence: TGTGCCAGTACGCCGAGAGGCAAGCTGGGAGAGACCCAGTACTTC. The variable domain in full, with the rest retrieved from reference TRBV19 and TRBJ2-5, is DGGITQSPKYLFRKEGQNVTLSCEQNLNHDAMYWYRQDPGQGLRLIYYSQIVNDFQKGDIAEGYSVSREKKESFPLTVTSAQKNPTAFYLCASTPRGKLGETQYFGPGTRLLVL.